This is a list of T cell receptor beta chains from one sample in a study of T cell changes during pregnancy in multiple sclerosis. This table comes from immunoSEQ multiplex PCR, and its TCRdb copy is limited to in-frame clones, with some not included. The data contain tens of thousands of clones, roughly nine tenths of them singletons. Sequences were derived from peripheral blood, sampled in the third trimester of pregnancy. These receptors were taken from a female donor in good health, enrolled as a control in a pregnancy study. Each CDR3 is given with its conserved first and last residue. Some rows mark clone size as missing; the rest say once, few, many or name a class of expanded clone.

V: TRBV6-4
size: once
J: TRBJ2-3
CDR3: CASSDSPGSTDTQYF

V: TRBV5-6
size: NA
J: TRBJ2-7
CDR3: CASIDRGLSWEQYF

V: TRBV6-4
size: NA
J: TRBJ2-1
CDR3: CASSDGAGSNEQFF

V: TRBV6-1
size: NA
J: TRBJ2-1
CDR3: CASNVLGEAVWQFF

V: TRBV19
size: NA
J: TRBJ2-1
CDR3: CASGSRYEQFF

V: TRBV11-2
size: large
J: TRBJ2-1
CDR3: CASSLDLAGGNEQFF

V: TRBV6-5
size: NA
J: TRBJ1-6
CDR3: CASSYSDRSYNSPLHF

V: TRBV29-1
size: NA
J: TRBJ2-2
CDR3: CSVWVWGQGATGELFF

V: TRBV19
size: NA
J: TRBJ1-2
CDR3: CASSIGTGLYGYTF

V: TRBV7-9
size: NA
J: TRBJ1-1
CDR3: CASSLNSDTEAFF

V: TRBV23-1
size: NA
J: TRBJ1-2
CDR3: CASSQTPVQGTRGYTF

V: TRBV29-1
size: once
J: TRBJ1-2
CDR3: CSVDGGQGDGYTF

V: TRBV19
size: few
J: TRBJ1-5
CDR3: CASISGIHSNQPQHF

V: TRBV19
size: NA
J: TRBJ1-1
CDR3: CASSIASRGRLGNTEAFF

V: TRBV1
size: NA
J: TRBJ2-3
CDR3: CTSTDSGRHPDTQYF

V: TRBV2
size: few
J: TRBJ2-5
CDR3: CASSASETQYF

V: TRBV2
size: NA
J: TRBJ2-3
CDR3: CASSSGLSTDTQYF

V: TRBV5-1
size: NA
J: TRBJ1-1
CDR3: CASRGGGVGTEAFF

V: TRBV6-4
size: NA
J: TRBJ2-1
CDR3: CASSRRGDSYNEQFF

V: TRBV15
size: NA
J: TRBJ1-2
CDR3: CATSSPTGRLEGYTF

V: TRBV28
size: NA
J: TRBJ1-5
CDR3: CASTSRPAGYQPQHF

V: TRBV7-2
size: medium-sized
J: TRBJ1-2
CDR3: CASSLRRGKNYGYTF

V: TRBV19
size: NA
J: TRBJ2-7
CDR3: CASSSYSREQYF

V: TRBV20-1
size: NA
J: TRBJ2-3
CDR3: CSATVAEMQYF

V: TRBV18
size: once
J: TRBJ2-3
CDR3: CASSPGLAGGRPDTQYF

V: TRBV7-9
size: NA
J: TRBJ1-1
CDR3: CASSLIVEDTEAFF

V: TRBV7-9
size: NA
J: TRBJ2-1
CDR3: CASSWTSGGRNEQFF